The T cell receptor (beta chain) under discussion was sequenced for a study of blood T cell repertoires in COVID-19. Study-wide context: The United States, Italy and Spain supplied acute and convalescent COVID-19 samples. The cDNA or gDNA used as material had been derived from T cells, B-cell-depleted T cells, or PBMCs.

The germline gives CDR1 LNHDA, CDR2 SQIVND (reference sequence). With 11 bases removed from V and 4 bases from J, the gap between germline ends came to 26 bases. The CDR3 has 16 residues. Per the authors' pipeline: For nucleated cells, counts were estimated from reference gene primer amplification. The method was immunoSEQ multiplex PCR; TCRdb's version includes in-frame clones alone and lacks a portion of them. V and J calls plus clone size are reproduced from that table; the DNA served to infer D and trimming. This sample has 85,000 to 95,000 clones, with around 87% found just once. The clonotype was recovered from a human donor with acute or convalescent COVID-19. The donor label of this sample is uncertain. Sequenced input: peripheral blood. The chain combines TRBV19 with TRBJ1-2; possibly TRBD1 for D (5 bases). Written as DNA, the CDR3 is TGTGCCGCTAGCGGTGGATGGGGGGAAGTCCTCTATGGCTACACCTTC. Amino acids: CAASGGWGEVLYGYTF.